This T cell receptor (beta chain) emerged from a study of blood T cells in healthy people across ages. Then a second PCR, running roughly 6 to 11 cycles, was carried out with a sample-barcoded 5' primer and a J-beta primer mix. Template switching added a 12-random-nucleotide identifier to every cDNA molecule. TCRdb reanalysed the 5' RACE reads using MiXCR and keeps one entry per CDR3 protein. This sample yields about 640,000 distinct CDR3 sequences, of which approximately 30% are seen a single time; approximately 14% belongs to the top ten. This CDR3 spans 14 amino acids. Germline-derived CDR1 and CDR2 are SGHTA and FQGNSA. The V gene lost 5 bases and the J gene lost 4 bases, with 13 bases spanning the gap. There were healthy Caucasian individuals from Russia, aged roughly 6 to 90, serving as donors. The study's findings and limits: Without sorted subsets, naive and antigen-experienced compartments could not be conclusively compared.

This clonotype was detected many times. Its specificity is not known. This clonotype originated in a woman aged 80 or over in good health. The genes are TRBV7-2 and TRBJ2-3, with D tentatively TRBD1 or TRBD2 (5 bases each). Sequencing used blood. The CDR3 sequence: CASSPKRGADTQYF. The DNA of the CDR3 is TGTGCCAGCAGCCCAAAGAGGGGAGCAGATACGCAGTATTTT.